This T cell receptor beta chain was identified during a study of blood T cells in healthy people across ages. The CDR3 covers 14 residues. Germline CDR1 MNHEY, CDR2 SVGAGI. Total RNA extracted from each sample amounted to at least 6 micrograms. As to this clonotype: No antigen is known for it. At one boundary the junction diverges from the germline segment, which might be a read error.

Using a J-beta primer mix together with a sample-barcoded 5' primer, a second PCR was run for about 6 to 11 cycles. TCRdb independently ran MiXCR on the 5' RACE reads; one entry per CDR3 protein. Of around 580,000 distinct CDR3 sequences listed, under 55% were seen once; the top ten hold approximately 23%. Study conclusions and caveats: A greater number of naive CD4+ cells and higher diversity distinguished long-lived donors from aged donors. With donor CMV status unknown, expanded clonotype changes were possibly confounded. Those diversity estimates obtained from one million T cells were thought to be underestimates.

Sequenced: blood. This sequence originates from a man aged 80 or over in good health. This sequence joins TRBV6-5 and TRBJ1-5; no firm D call. CDR3 in DNA: TGTGCCGGCAGCTCGACATATAGCAATCAGCCCCAGCATTTT. Translated, it gives CAGSSTYSNQPQHF.